This T cell receptor beta chain was sequenced in a study of blood T cells in healthy people across ages. The study, taken as a whole, reports: With age, beta diversity per million T cells declined roughly linearly, significantly by 40.

Primers used in a second PCR of about 6 to 11 cycles were a sample-barcoded 5' primer and a J-beta primer mix. Each cDNA molecule carried a tag from a template-switch adaptor that contained 12 random nucleotides. TCRdb recomputed calls from the 5' RACE reads with MiXCR, one row per CDR3 protein. The sample consists of approximately 1.5 million distinct CDR3 sequences, roughly 43% of them appearing once. Note on this clonotype: What it binds is not known.

The CDR3 loop spans 13 amino acids. V shed 5 bases and J 5 bases; nucleotides not matched to a gene: 5. Germline CDR1 reads ENHRY; CDR2 reads SYGVKD. The sequence derives from a woman aged 18 to 35 in good health. Material for sequencing was blood. This sequence joins TRBV10-3 and TRBJ2-5, with 7 nucleotides matching TRBD2. The CDR3 protein is CAISKRGGETQYF. The CDR3 DNA follows: TGTGCCATCAGTAAGCGGGGTGGGGAGACCCAGTACTTC.